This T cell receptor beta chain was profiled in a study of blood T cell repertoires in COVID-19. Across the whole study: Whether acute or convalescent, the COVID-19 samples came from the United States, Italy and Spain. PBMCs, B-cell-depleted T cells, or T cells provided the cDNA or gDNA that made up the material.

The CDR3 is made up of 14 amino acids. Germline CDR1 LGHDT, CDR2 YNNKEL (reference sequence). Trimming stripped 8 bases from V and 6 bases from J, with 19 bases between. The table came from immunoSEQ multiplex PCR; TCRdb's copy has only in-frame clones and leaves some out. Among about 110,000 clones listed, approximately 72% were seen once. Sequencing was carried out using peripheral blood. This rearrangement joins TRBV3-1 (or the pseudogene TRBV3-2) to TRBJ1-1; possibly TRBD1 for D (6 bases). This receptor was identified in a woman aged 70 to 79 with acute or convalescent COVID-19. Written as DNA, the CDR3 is TGTGCCAGCGGTCAAATGGGGGGGCGGCCTGAAGCTTTCTTT. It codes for CASGQMGGRPEAFF.